The clone carrying this T cell receptor (beta chain) was seen ten or more times. The antigen is unknown. The library was designed around alpha chains, so this beta chain is a stray read whose abundance carries little weight. Germline V CDR1 and CDR2: MNHEY, SVGEGT. This CDR3 region has 14 residues. V lost 8 bases to trimming and J lost 0 bases, with 11 bases between them. These data are taken from a study of spatial heterogeneity in lung cancer. Time point meaning: sample taken at primary tumor resection. From tumor, nontumor lung or frozen PBMC, whole RNA was taken unsorted for sequencing. The donor population consisted of approximately 70 patients with untreated, early-stage non-small cell lung cancer. Overall study results and limits: Compared with follow-up, resection was when ubiquitous expanded tumor TCRs appeared in blood more.

Every TCR cDNA molecule bore its own unique molecular identifier. TCRdb reprocessed the 5' RACE reads with MiXCR, giving one entry per CDR3 protein. The table includes thousands of distinct CDR3 sequences, 3.5% to 5% detected once. The V and J genes are TRBV6-2 or TRBV6-3 and TRBJ2-1, with D possibly TRBD2 on 6 matching bases. Sequences were derived from PBMCs, sampled at surgery. The origin of this receptor is a male donor with early-stage non-small cell lung cancer. The CDR3 loop is CASRAGSSYNEQFF. Here the CDR3 DNA reads TGTGCCAGCCGGGCGGGGAGCTCCTACAATGAGCAGTTCTTC.